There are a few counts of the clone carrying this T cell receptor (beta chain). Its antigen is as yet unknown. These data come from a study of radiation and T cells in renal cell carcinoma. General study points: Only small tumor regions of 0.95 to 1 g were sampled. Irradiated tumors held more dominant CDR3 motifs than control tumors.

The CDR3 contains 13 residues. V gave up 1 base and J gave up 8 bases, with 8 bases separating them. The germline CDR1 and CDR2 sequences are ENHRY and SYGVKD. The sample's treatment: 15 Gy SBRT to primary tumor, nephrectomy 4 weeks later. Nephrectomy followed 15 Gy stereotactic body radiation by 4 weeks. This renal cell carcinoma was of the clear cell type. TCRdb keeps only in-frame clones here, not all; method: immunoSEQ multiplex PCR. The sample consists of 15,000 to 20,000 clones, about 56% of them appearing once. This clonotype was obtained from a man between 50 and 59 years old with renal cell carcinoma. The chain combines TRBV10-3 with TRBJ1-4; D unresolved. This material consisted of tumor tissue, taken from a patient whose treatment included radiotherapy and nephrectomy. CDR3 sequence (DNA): TGTGCCATCAGTGAGTTGGAGGGCGAAAAACTGTTTTTT. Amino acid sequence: CAISELEGEKLFF.